These 9 T cell receptor beta chains originate from one sample sequenced in a study of blood T cell repertoires in COVID-19. Method: immunoSEQ multiplex PCR; TCRdb's copy keeps in-frame clones and lacks some. In the table there are 150,000 to 200,000 clones, around 76% of which are singletons. Sample: peripheral blood. The source is a woman in her 70s with acute or convalescent COVID-19.

The V call is TRBV19, the J call TRBJ1-1; 7 bases are a match to TRBD1. In germline, CDR1 is LNHDA, CDR2 SQIVND (reference sequence). The CDR3 has 13 amino acids. The V segment lost 3 bases and the J segment 11 bases; nucleotides outside the gene matches: 9. The CDR3 DNA is TGTGCCAGTAGTATTACAGGGGATGCGTGGGCTTTCTTT. Its translation: CASSITGDAWAFF. The whole variable domain, filled in from reference TRBV19 and TRBJ1-1, reads DGGITQSPKYLFRKEGQNVTLSCEQNLNHDAMYWYRQDPGQGLRLIYYSQIVNDFQKGDIAEGYSVSREKKESFPLTVTSAQKNPTAFYLCASSITGDAWAFFGQGTRLTVV.

V is TRBV5-1 and J is TRBJ1-6; D call uncertain. Trimming pared 0 bases from V and 5 bases from J, leaving 15 bases between. The CDR3 has 17 residues. Per the germline V gene, CDR1 is SGHRS and CDR2 is YFSETQ. For the CDR3, the DNA is TGCGCCAGCAGCTTGGAGTTTGATTTGGGCAATAATTCACCCCTCCACTTT. It encodes CASSLEFDLGNNSPLHF.

V is TRBV28 and J is TRBJ1-1; D gene unclear. CDR1 is MDHEN, CDR2 SYDVKM, per germline. Trimming shortened V by 4 bases and J by 1 base, and 16 bases separated the two germline ends. This CDR3 has 16 residues. The CDR3 DNA sequence: TGTGCCAGCAGTTCGCCCGTTGAACGGGGGAACACTGAAGCTTTCTTT. It yields the protein CASSSPVERGNTEAFF. Full variable domain (outside the CDR3, taken from reference TRBV28 and TRBJ1-1): DVKVTQSSRYLVKRTGEKVFLECVQDMDHENMFWYRQDPGLGLRLIYFSYDVKMKEKGDIPEGYSVSREKKERFSLILESASTNQTSMYLCASSSPVERGNTEAFFGQGTRLTVV.

The chain recombines TRBV18 with TRBJ2-5; D ambiguous. The V gene's germline CDR1 is KGHSH and CDR2 LQKENI. This CDR3 is 13 amino acids long. The germline V and J ends were trimmed by 3 bases and 1 base, with 6 bases remaining between them. The CDR3 sequence: CASSPSSQETQYF. CDR3 nucleotides: TGTGCCAGCTCACCTTCCTCCCAAGAGACCCAGTACTTC.

This chain uses TRBV28 with TRBJ2-5; the match to TRBD1 covers 8 bases. Per the germline V gene, CDR1 is MDHEN and CDR2 is SYDVKM. This CDR3 region has 17 residues. Trimming cost V 4 bases and J 1 base; bases outside gene matches: 11. The CDR3 nucleotides are TGTGCCAGCAGTTCCCCCGCAGGGGGCAAGGGCCAAGAGACCCAGTACTTC. Protein: CASSSPAGGKGQETQYF.

The CDR3 DNA reads as TGTGCCTGGAGTGGCGCAGGGCGAGGCTACACCTTC. Translating gives CAWSGAGRGYTF. The rearrangement joins TRBV30 to TRBJ1-2, with D perhaps matching TRBD1 (5 bases). There are 12 residues in the CDR3. Germline CDR1 reads GTSNPN; CDR2 reads SVGIG (reference sequence). V lost 1 base and J 8 bases, leaving 11 bases between the germline ends. Together with reference TRBV30 and TRBJ1-2, the CDR3 gives the full variable domain: SQTIHQWPATLVQPVGSPLSLECTVEGTSNPNLYWYRQAAGRGLQLLFYSVGIGQISSEVPQNLSASRPQDRQFILSSKKLLLSDSGFYLCAWSGAGRGYTFGSGTRLTVV.

V gene TRBV5-1 combines with J gene TRBJ2-1; 8 bases map to TRBD2. The CDR3 covers 19 residues. The J segment lost 3 bases and the V segment lost 4 bases, leaving 18 bases of the junction unmatched. Germline assignment: CDR1 SGHRS and CDR2 YFSETQ. CDR3 region: CASSPEPSGPSQGYNEQFF. CDR3 bases: TGCGCCAGCAGCCCCGAGCCTAGCGGGCCCTCCCAGGGCTACAATGAGCAGTTCTTC.

This chain joins TRBV7-2 and TRBJ2-1, with 12 positions matching TRBD2. The V and J ends lost 1 base and 6 bases, in that order; junction bases with no gene match: 4. Germline CDR1 reads SGHTA; CDR2 reads FQGNSA. CDR3 length equals 16 residues. The CDR3 is CASSLVLAGGLNEQFF. CDR3 DNA sequence: TGTGCCAGCAGCTTAGTGCTAGCGGGAGGGCTCAATGAGCAGTTCTTC.

The V gene is TRBV7-2, the J gene TRBJ2-7; 9 bases are a match to TRBD1. Trimming removed 3 bases from V and 2 bases from J; junction bases left unmatched: 2. Germline lookup yields CDR1 SGHTA and CDR2 FQGNSA. The CDR3 runs to 14 residues. CDR3 sequence: CASSLNRGPYEQYF. CDR3 nucleotides: TGTGCCAGCAGCTTGAACAGGGGGCCCTACGAGCAGTACTTC.